This TCR beta chain was sequenced for a study of blood T cell repertoires in COVID-19. Turning to the study itself: Researchers got acute and convalescent COVID-19 samples from the United States, Italy and Spain. Sources were T cells, B-cell-depleted T cells, or PBMCs; the material itself was cDNA or gDNA.

The germline V gene has CDR1 DFQATT and CDR2 SNEGSKA (reference sequence). V was cut by 3 bases and J by 4 bases, with 10 bases left in between. The CDR3 covers 12 residues. Per the authors' pipeline: Amplification of reference gene primers provided the estimated nucleated cell counts. The protocol was immunoSEQ multiplex PCR, while the TCRdb copy is restricted to in-frame clones and leaves out a portion. That table supplies the V and J calls and clone size; D and trimming were determined from the DNA. This table holds 40,000 to 50,000 clones, 80% to 90% found once. The sequencing input was peripheral blood. V gene TRBV20-1 combines with J gene TRBJ2-7; D is perhaps TRBD2 (5 bases). The source of this sequence is a man between 25 and 39 years old with active or convalescent COVID-19. In nucleotides, the CDR3 is TGCAGTGCTAGTAGAGGCGGGTACGAGCAGTACTTC. This gives the protein CSASRGGYEQYF.